This TCR beta chain was sequenced in a study of blood T cells in healthy people across ages (dated by TCRdb to 2014 to 2015). Some background on the complete study: Template switching captured roughly one uniquely barcoded TCR beta cDNA molecule per two T cells in model experiments. Age-related changes in TCR beta repertoire diversity were measured in the study by deep sequencing normalized with unique cDNA molecular identifiers. The donors were split into four age groups: young (average around 15 years), middle-aged (about 40), aged (62) and long-lived (roughly 80). Two additional independent replicas of 1 million unique cDNA reads from the same blood draw were analyzed for two donors (one aged 18 to 30 and one aged 80 or older).

The paper's findings and limits, for the study overall: The percentage of naive T cells measured by flow cytometry correlated strongly with observed TCR beta diversity. Because profiling used bulk unsorted PBMCs, naive and antigen-experienced compartments could not be compared conclusively. Estimates of total diversity based on one million sequenced T cells were considered lower bounds and underestimates. Observed TCR beta diversity per million T cells fell roughly linearly with age, and a significant reduction was already apparent by age around 40. Compared with the aged group, the long-lived group had more naive CD4+ T cells, fewer expanded clones and increased TCR diversity, suggesting age selection. Donor CMV infection status was unknown, potentially confounding age-related changes in expanded clonotypes.

Library preparation used 5' RACE. The reads were generated on an Illumina HiSeq 2500. The second PCR ran for roughly 7 to 11 cycles and used a J-beta primer mix along with a sample-barcoded 5' primer. A unique molecular identifier was introduced onto each TCR beta cDNA molecule by a template-switch 5' adaptor carrying 12 random nucleotides. Each sample yielded at least 2.5 million CDR3-containing paired-end reads. The Mint cDNA synthesis kit, primed by a TRBC-specific oligonucleotide, was used to synthesize first-strand cDNA from all RNA. All cDNA was treated with uracil-DNA glycosylase and then went through a first 18-cycle PCR with the universal primers M1SS and BC2_uni_R. The published analysis was carried out like this. Each sample was normalized by randomly selecting 1 million high-quality reads, each carrying a distinct molecular identifier. Instead of being binned into consensus sequences, reads with shared molecular identifiers were discarded. CDR3 identification, clonotype clustering and error correction used MiTCR with a Q25 quality threshold and the strictest error-elimination algorithm. A nonparametric unseen species model with Euler transformation was used to estimate a lower bound on total TCR beta diversity. TCRdb cleaned the public reads at Q25 with fastp, built clones with MiXCR and kept in-frame beta chains. When rows share a CDR3 protein, they turn into one entry using the most common DNA and genes. TCRdb assigned the V and J calls; the authors' analysis was not used. The sample table records more than 900,000 distinct CDR3 sequences; about 25% of these occur just once. Clones ranked in the top ten supply about 0.72% of the sample.

This clonotype was seen a handful of times. Its target antigen remains unknown. No clone much larger than this one lies a single base away; base qualities are absent. Sequences MDHEN (CDR1) and SYDVKM (CDR2) are obtained from the germline V gene. From the cysteine up to the phenylalanine, the CDR3 has a length of 23 residues. Only CDR3 DNA remains: 69 bases, in frame from the first base. Trimming leaves V shorter by 2 bases and J shorter by 0 bases, with the junction holding 19 bases beyond the gene matches. Systemically healthy Caucasian individuals from Russia, roughly 40 in total and aged roughly 6 to 90 years, were included as donors. About 10 milliliters of peripheral blood were collected from each donor into EDTA-treated Vacutainer tubes. Ficoll-Paque density-gradient centrifugation was used to isolate PBMCs, with at least 6 million per sample. Trizol reagent was used to extract total RNA from the PBMCs, yielding at least 6 micrograms per sample. For every donor, an aliquot of PBMCs went through flow cytometry to measure the percentages of naive CD45RAhigh/CD27high T cells.

This sample also belongs to another study, concerning T cells of mothers and their children. As the second study states: Donors were nine systemically healthy Caucasian individuals: three mothers and their six children. cDNA synthesis used all of the extracted RNA, with 1.5 ug of RNA in each 15 ul reaction. In the second PCR, the M1S primer added sample barcodes and 2-4 random nucleotides. Each mother yielded over 9 million TCR beta CDR3 reads and each child 2.5 million to 3 million reads. TCR recombination output is similarly shaped by thymic selection in related and unrelated pairs, with a minor effect exerted by inherited differences. Related mother-child pairs always showed normalized repertoire overlap that was slightly higher than in unrelated mother-child pairs, though the difference was never significant. With a sensitivity of 90 to 100 clones per million clonotypes, no persistent microchimeric T cell clones were detected. The study used deep NGS to compare TCR beta repertoires of mothers and children, seeking features distinguishing related mother-child pairs from unrelated individuals. The mean age was about 38 +/- 4 years for the mothers and roughly 10 +/- 4 years for the children. After adapters were ligated using NEBNext reagents, the libraries underwent 100+100 nt paired-end sequencing on an Illumina HiSeq 2000. To prevent cross-contamination, the mother and child libraries were prepared one month apart and sequenced in separate runs. For each donor, between 500,000 and 2,000,000 distinct TCR beta clonotypes were identified. Naive TCR beta clonotypes were estimated from low-frequency clonotypes matched to each donor's FACS-determined naive share, without sorting.

Specimen: blood. The chain joins TRBV28 to TRBJ2-1, with 13 bases matching TRBD2. The origin of this receptor is a girl aged 2 to 9 in good health. The DNA sequence is as follows: TGTGCCAGCAGTTTAATCACCGGATTGGGACTAGCGGGGCCGAAAGGCTCCTACAATGAGCAGTTCTTC. Translated, it gives CASSLITGLGLAGPKGSYNEQFF. With all but the CDR3 taken from the reference TRBV28 and TRBJ2-1 genes, the full variable domain is: DVKVTQSSRYLVKRTGEKVFLECVQDMDHENMFWYRQDPGLGLRLIYFSYDVKMKEKGDIPEGYSVSREKKERFSLILESASTNQTSMYLCASSLITGLGLAGPKGSYNEQFFGPGTRLTVL.